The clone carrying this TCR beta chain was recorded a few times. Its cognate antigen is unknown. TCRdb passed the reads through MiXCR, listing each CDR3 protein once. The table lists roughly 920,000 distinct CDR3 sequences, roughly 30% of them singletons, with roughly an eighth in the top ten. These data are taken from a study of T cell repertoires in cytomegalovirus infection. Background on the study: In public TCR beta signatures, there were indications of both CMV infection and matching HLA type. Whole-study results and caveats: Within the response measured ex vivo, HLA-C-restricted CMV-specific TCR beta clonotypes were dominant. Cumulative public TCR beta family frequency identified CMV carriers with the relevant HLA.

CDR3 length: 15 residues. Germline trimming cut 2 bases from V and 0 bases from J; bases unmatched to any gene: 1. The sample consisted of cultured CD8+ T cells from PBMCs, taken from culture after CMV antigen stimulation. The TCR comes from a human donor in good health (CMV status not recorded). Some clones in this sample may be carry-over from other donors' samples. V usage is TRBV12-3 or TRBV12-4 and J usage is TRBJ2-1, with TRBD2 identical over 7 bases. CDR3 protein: CASSLPSGSYNEQFF. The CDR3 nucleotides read TGTGCCAGCAGTTTACCTAGCGGCTCCTACAATGAGCAGTTCTTC.